The clone carrying this T cell receptor beta chain was recorded once. These data originate in a study of blood T cell repertoires in COVID-19. About the research overall: The analysed material was cDNA or gDNA that came from T cells, B-cell-depleted T cells, or PBMCs.

As handled by the study authors: Reference gene primer amplification gave nucleated cell count estimates. Some clones are missing from TCRdb's copy, which holds only in-frame ones; the method was immunoSEQ multiplex PCR. V and J calls and clone size are copied from that table; D and trimming were computed from the DNA. Here the sample spans fewer than 300,000 clones, 86% being singletons. Trimming took off 3 bases at V and 4 bases at J, with 20 bases between the two ends. Germline CDR1 and CDR2: SGHDT and YYEEEE. The CDR3 runs to 17 residues. Recruitment covered about two dozen US areas and drew participants whose ages spanned roughly 18 to 100 years.

The clonotype comes from a man between 18 and 29 years old who had recovered from COVID-19. This chain links TRBV5-6 with TRBJ2-1; TRBD2 might be the D (6 bases). The sequencing sample was made of PBMCs or T cells enriched from blood (not recorded which). CDR3 in DNA: TGTGCCAGCAGCTCGATCGGCGTGGGACTGGGGTACAATGAGCAGTTCTTC. Translation: CASSSIGVGLGYNEQFF.